Listed below are T cell receptor beta chains from one sample, sequenced in a study of T cell responses to AZD1222 COVID-19 vaccine. The method was immunoSEQ multiplex PCR; TCRdb's version includes in-frame clones alone and lacks a portion of them. The sample holds more than 120,000 clones, roughly 86% seen once. The source was peripheral blood, collected 28 days after the second dose of the MenACWY control vaccine. The receptor set was obtained from an adult who received the MenACWY meningococcal vaccine as a control. Each CDR3 is given with its conserved first and last residue. Each record gives: D gene, clone size, J gene, V gene, CDR3 protein, CDR3 DNA. D genes are given only for firm matches. Clone size, where shown, is once, few, many, or a class for clones that have expanded.

d_call: -
clone_size: -
j_call: TRBJ1-1
v_call: TRBV2
cdr3_aa: CASSEVGATSTEAFF
cdr3_nt: TGTGCCAGCAGCGAAGTCGGGGCGACGAGCACTGAAGCTTTCTTT

d_call: -
clone_size: once
j_call: TRBJ2-1
v_call: TRBV21-1
cdr3_aa: CASSIYRTSGSGDEQFF
cdr3_nt: TGTGCCAGCAGCATATACCGGACTAGCGGGAGCGGAGATGAGCAGTTCTTC

d_call: -
clone_size: -
j_call: TRBJ1-5
v_call: TRBV7-2
cdr3_aa: CASSLEFGQPQHF
cdr3_nt: TGTGCCAGCAGCTTAGAGTTCGGTCAGCCCCAGCATTTT

d_call: TRBD1
clone_size: -
j_call: TRBJ2-1
v_call: TRBV4-3
cdr3_aa: CASSPRSGGNEQFF
cdr3_nt: TGCGCCAGCAGCCCAAGGTCAGGGGGCAATGAGCAGTTCTTC

d_call: -
clone_size: -
j_call: TRBJ2-1
v_call: TRBV24-1
cdr3_aa: CATSDPGQDYNEQFF
cdr3_nt: TGTGCCACCAGTGACCCAGGGCAAGACTACAATGAGCAGTTCTTC

d_call: -
clone_size: few
j_call: TRBJ2-7
v_call: TRBV5-6
cdr3_aa: CASSFRDVKAYEQYF
cdr3_nt: TGTGCCAGCAGCTTCCGGGACGTCAAGGCGTACGAGCAGTACTTC

d_call: TRBD1
clone_size: -
j_call: TRBJ1-1
v_call: TRBV6-5
cdr3_aa: CASSYGRGRTEAFF
cdr3_nt: TGTGCCAGCAGTTACGGTAGGGGGCGTACTGAAGCTTTCTTT

d_call: -
clone_size: -
j_call: TRBJ1-1
v_call: TRBV7-3
cdr3_aa: CASSSEQNTEAFF
cdr3_nt: TGTGCCAGCAGCTCGGAACAGAACACTGAAGCTTTCTTT

d_call: -
clone_size: -
j_call: TRBJ2-3
v_call: TRBV10-3
cdr3_aa: CAIWADTQYF
cdr3_nt: TGTGCCATATGGGCAGATACGCAGTATTTT

d_call: TRBD2
clone_size: -
j_call: TRBJ2-6
v_call: TRBV7-2
cdr3_aa: CASSYGGASSGANVLTF
cdr3_nt: TGTGCCAGCAGCTACGGGGGGGCAAGCTCTGGGGCCAACGTCCTGACTTTC

d_call: -
clone_size: -
j_call: TRBJ1-6
v_call: TRBV19
cdr3_aa: CASMDSNLSPLHF
cdr3_nt: TGTGCCAGTATGGACTCCAACCTTTCACCCCTCCACTTT

d_call: -
clone_size: -
j_call: TRBJ1-2
v_call: TRBV7-3
cdr3_aa: CASSPDASYGYTF
cdr3_nt: TGTGCCAGCAGCCCAGACGCCTCCTATGGCTACACCTTC

d_call: TRBD1
clone_size: -
j_call: TRBJ2-1
v_call: TRBV6-5
cdr3_aa: CASRKGQGWNEQFF
cdr3_nt: TGTGCCAGCAGGAAGGGACAGGGATGGAATGAGCAGTTCTTC

d_call: -
clone_size: many
j_call: TRBJ1-1
v_call: TRBV5-1
cdr3_aa: CASSLVGGGNTEAFF
cdr3_nt: TGCGCCAGCAGCTTGGTGGGGGGCGGGAACACTGAAGCTTTCTTT

d_call: -
clone_size: -
j_call: TRBJ2-7
v_call: TRBV7-8
cdr3_aa: CASSLGPLDPYRCEQYF
cdr3_nt: TGTGCCAGCAGCTTAGGTCCTCTCGACCCCTATAGGTGCGAGCAGTACTTC

d_call: -
clone_size: few
j_call: TRBJ2-2
v_call: TRBV25-1
cdr3_aa: CASSRGNTGELFF
cdr3_nt: TGTGCCAGCAGTCGGGGAAACACCGGGGAGCTGTTTTTT

d_call: -
clone_size: -
j_call: TRBJ1-1
v_call: TRBV6-5
cdr3_aa: CASSFPGNAEAFF
cdr3_nt: TGTGCCAGCAGTTTTCCAGGGAACGCTGAAGCTTTCTTT